The sequence of this T cell receptor (beta chain) was determined in a study of T cell repertoires in cytomegalovirus infection. Study results and limitations: Dominating the ex vivo response were TCR beta clonotypes that were CMV-specific and HLA-C-restricted. CMV carriers with the relevant HLA were identified by cumulative public TCR beta family frequency.

TCRdb independently ran MiXCR on the reads; one entry per CDR3 protein. The table has 75,000 to 100,000 distinct CDR3 sequences, roughly half seen once. This CDR3 comprises 13 residues. Looked up from germline, CDR1 is MNHNS and CDR2 is SASEGT. The ends were cut back, 6 bases at V and 3 bases at J, with 8 bases in the middle. A word on this clonotype: Its cognate antigen is unknown.

The sequence derives from a human donor in good health (CMV status not recorded). Some clones in this sample may be carry-over from other donors' samples. The chain employs TRBV6-1 and TRBJ1-4; D is undetermined. This specimen was CD8+ T cells from cultured PBMCs, taken from culture after CMV antigen stimulation. The CDR3 nucleotides read TGTGCCAGCAGGAGATCTGCTAATGAAAAACTGTTTTTT. This encodes CASRRSANEKLFF.